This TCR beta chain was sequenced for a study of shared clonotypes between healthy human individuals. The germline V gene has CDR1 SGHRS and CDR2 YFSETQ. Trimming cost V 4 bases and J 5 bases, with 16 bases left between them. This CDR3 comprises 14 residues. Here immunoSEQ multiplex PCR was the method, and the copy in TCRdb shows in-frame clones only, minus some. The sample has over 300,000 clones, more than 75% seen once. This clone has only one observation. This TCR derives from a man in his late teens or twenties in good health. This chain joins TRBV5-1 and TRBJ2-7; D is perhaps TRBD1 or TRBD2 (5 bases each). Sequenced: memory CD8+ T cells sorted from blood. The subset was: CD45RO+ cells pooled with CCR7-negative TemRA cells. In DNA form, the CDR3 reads TGCGCCAGCAGCGTCAGGTTATGGGGGAACGAGCAGTACTTC. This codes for CASSVRLWGNEQYF.